Following are 5 T cell receptor beta chains from one sample sequenced in a study of shared clonotypes between healthy human individuals. Sequencing used immunoSEQ multiplex PCR; TCRdb keeps in-frame clones, though not all of them. The sample lists under 2.5 million clones; roughly 92% were seen once. The sequenced material came from naive CD4+ T cells from PBMCs. Stated subset: CD45RA+ positively selected. These receptor sequences come from a man between 18 and 29 years old in good health. Some clones in this sample may be carry-over from other donors' samples.

This rearrangement joins TRBV29-1 to TRBJ2-3, with D possibly called TRBD1 or TRBD2 (6 bases each). CDR1 and CDR2 (germline): SQVTM, ANQGSEA. V was shortened by 6 bases and J by 1 base, with 14 bases between the two germline ends. This CDR3 contains 14 residues. CDR3 in amino acids: CSVAPGGRTDTQYF. The DNA for the CDR3 is TGCAGCGTGGCACCTGGGGGGCGCACAGATACGCAGTATTTT.

This chain links TRBV9 with TRBJ2-4; 7 bases line up with TRBD2. Losses at the gene ends were 3 bases for V and 7 bases for J; bases not matched to a gene: 7. CDR3 size: 14 residues. Looked up from germline, CDR1 is SGDLS and CDR2 is YYNGEE. This CDR3 is CASSATSASNIQYF. The CDR3 DNA reads TGTGCCAGCAGCGCCACTAGCGCTAGTAACATTCAGTACTTC.

The chain recombines TRBV30 with TRBJ2-5, with 11 positions matching TRBD2. The V gene end was trimmed by 1 base and the J gene end by 4 bases; junction bases not matched to a gene: 5. This CDR3 has 15 residues. Germline V lookup: CDR1 GTSNPN, CDR2 SVGIG (reference sequence). CDR3 bases: TGTGCCTGGAGTGCGCACGGACTAGCGGGAGAGACCCAGTACTTC. Encoded protein: CAWSAHGLAGETQYF. The variable domain in full, with the rest retrieved from reference TRBV30 and TRBJ2-5, is SQTIHQWPATLVQPVGSPLSLECTVEGTSNPNLYWYRQAAGRGLQLLFYSVGIGQISSEVPQNLSASRPQDRQFILSSKKLLLSDSGFYLCAWSAHGLAGETQYFGPGTRLLVL.

The rearrangement links TRBV4-2 to TRBJ2-1; 13 nucleotides agree with TRBD2. Germline V gene lookup returns CDR1 LGHNA and CDR2 YNFKEQ. With 4 bases clipped from V and 4 bases from J, the junction kept 7 bases outside the gene matches. This CDR3 is built from 17 residues. The CDR3 sequence is CASSRIWTSGSYNEQFF. The CDR3 DNA sequence: TGTGCCAGCAGCCGGATTTGGACTAGCGGGAGTTACAATGAGCAGTTCTTC.

This clone was seen once. V is TRBV4-2 and J is TRBJ1-2; a weak D match, TRBD1 (5 bases). This CDR3 contains 14 residues. With 4 bases removed from V and 2 bases from J, the gap between germline ends came to 11 bases. From germline, CDR1 is LGHNA and CDR2 YNFKEQ. The CDR3 spells CASSPGGQNYGYTF. The DNA for the CDR3 is TGTGCCAGCAGCCCCGGGGGTCAAAACTATGGCTACACCTTC.